This T cell receptor beta chain was captured in a study of tumor-infiltrating lymphocytes in primary liver carcinoma. For the study at large: The cohort consisted of patients whose primary liver carcinoma was surgically resected.

The CDR3 loop spans 14 amino acids. Germline CDR1 is SGHNT and CDR2 is YENEEA. Unsorted whole blood supplied the RNA, and germline DNA was extracted too. Making TCR beta cDNA involved approximately 0.5 ug total RNA and a constant-region primer. Researchers made the TCR beta libraries by running three nested multiplex PCR rounds with slightly modified ARM-PCR. A C-beta reverse primer was combined with TRBV1-TRBV30 forward primers in the first two PCR rounds, and each round had roughly 9 cycles. TCRdb used MiXCR to reprocess the multiplex PCR reads, holding one entry per CDR3 protein. The sample holds 310,000 or so distinct CDR3 sequences, 50% to 60% seen once. Comment on this clonotype: One end of the junction is discordant with germline, which a read error may explain.

The sample consisted of peripheral blood. This clonotype was obtained from a woman aged 25 to 39 with primary liver carcinoma and hepatitis B virus infection. The chain links TRBV11-3 to TRBJ1-1; 9 nucleotides align to TRBD1. CDR3 nucleotide sequence: TGTGTTAGCAGCTTAGAAACAGGGGGCACTGAAGCTATCTTT. Translation: CVSSLETGGTEAIF.